This TCR beta chain emerged from a study of control samples from healthy donors and cancer patients. Repertoires were generated with immunoSEQ multiplex PCR, while TCRdb's copy carries only in-frame clones and drops some. The sample consists of approximately 80,000 clones, about 88% of them appearing once. V was shortened by 6 bases and J by 7 bases, with 17 bases between the two germline ends. In germline, CDR1 is SGHNT, CDR2 YYREEE (reference sequence). The CDR3 has 13 amino acids. This clone was seen only once. The clonotype originates from a woman aged 45-60 years in good health. The material sequenced was blood. The chain has TRBV5-4 and TRBJ2-7; D unclear. The CDR3 nucleotides read TGTGCCAGCACAAGGGATCGAGGCGGAGAGCAGTACTTC. Translation: CASTRDRGGEQYF. Full variable domain (remainder filled in from reference TRBV5-4 and TRBJ2-7): ETGVTQSPTHLIKTRGQQVTLRCSSQSGHNTVSWYQQALGQGPQFIFQYYREEENGRGNFPPRFSGLQFPNYSSELNVNALELDDSALYLCASTRDRGGEQYFGPGTRLTVT.